This T cell receptor beta chain derives from a study of T cells in Graves' hyperthyroidism and ophthalmopathy. Study overall: Initial diagnosis, before any treatment, was when peripheral blood was collected. Regarding the study as a whole: Prediction of ophthalmopathy progression came a median around 6 months pre-onset.

As to this clonotype: The antigen is unknown.

The length of the CDR3 is 13 residues. With 6 bases removed from V and 9 bases from J, the gap between germline ends came to 20 bases. Germline-derived CDR1 and CDR2 are DFQATT and SNEGSKA (reference sequence). Investigators excluded patients with uncontrolled infection, other autoimmune disease, pregnancy or lactation. Amplified TCR beta CDR3 regions came from RNA transcripts. The TCR CDR3 was amplified in a first-round RT-PCR using the HTBI primer set. Each CDR3 protein gets one entry after TCRdb re-called the multiplex PCR reads with MiXCR. The sample includes approximately 380,000 distinct CDR3 sequences, approximately 17% of them seen just once.

The clonotype was recovered from a man younger than 30 with Graves' ophthalmopathy. The specimen sequenced was blood. The chain combines TRBV20-1 with TRBJ2-5, with D unresolved. Here the CDR3 reads CSANQELNLAQYF. Written as DNA, the CDR3 is TGCAGTGCCAACCAAGAGCTCAACTTGGCCCAGTACTTC.